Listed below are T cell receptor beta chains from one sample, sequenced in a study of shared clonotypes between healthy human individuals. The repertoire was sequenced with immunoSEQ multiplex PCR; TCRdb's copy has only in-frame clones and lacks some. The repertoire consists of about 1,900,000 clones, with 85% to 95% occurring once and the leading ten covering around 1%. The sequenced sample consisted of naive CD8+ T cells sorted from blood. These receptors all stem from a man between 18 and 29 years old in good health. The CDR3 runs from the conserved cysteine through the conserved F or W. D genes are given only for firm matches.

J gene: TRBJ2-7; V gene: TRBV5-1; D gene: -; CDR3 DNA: TGCGCCAGCAGCTTGGCCGGGTTGCCGACCTACGAGCAGTACTTC; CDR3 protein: CASSLAGLPTYEQYF
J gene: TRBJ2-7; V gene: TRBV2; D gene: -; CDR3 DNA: TGTGCCACCCACTCGCCGGGAGACTCCTACGAGCAGTACTTC; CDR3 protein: CATHSPGDSYEQYF
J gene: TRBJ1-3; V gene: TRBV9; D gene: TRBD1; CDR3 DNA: TGTGCCAGCAGCTTATTTGGGACAGGGGAGGACACCATATATTTT; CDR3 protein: CASSLFGTGEDTIYF
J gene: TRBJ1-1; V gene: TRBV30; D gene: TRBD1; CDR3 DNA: TGTGCCTGGAGTGTCCCCTCCGGGACAGGGCCCAACACTGAAGCTTTCTTT; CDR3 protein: CAWSVPSGTGPNTEAFF
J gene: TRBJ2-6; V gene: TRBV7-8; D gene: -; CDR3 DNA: TGTGCCAGCAGCTTAGTGTTGGGCGACAGTTTAACCGGGGCCAACGTCCTGACTTTC; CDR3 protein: CASSLVLGDSLTGANVLTF
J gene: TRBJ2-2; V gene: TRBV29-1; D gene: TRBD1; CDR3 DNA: TGCAGCGTTGAACTCCCAGGGGGCTTGTCCGGGGAGCTGTTTTTT; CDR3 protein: CSVELPGGLSGELFF
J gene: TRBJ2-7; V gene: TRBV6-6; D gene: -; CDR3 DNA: TGTGCCAGCAGTTACGAGTTGGCAGAGCAGTACTTC; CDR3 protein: CASSYELAEQYF
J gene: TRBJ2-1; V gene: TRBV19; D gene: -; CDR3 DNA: TGTGCCAGTAGTATCGGCACTGAGCAGTTCTTC; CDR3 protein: CASSIGTEQFF
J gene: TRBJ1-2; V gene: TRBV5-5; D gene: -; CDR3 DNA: TGTGCCAGCAGCCCGGCGGATTCGGTGGGCTACACCTTC; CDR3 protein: CASSPADSVGYTF
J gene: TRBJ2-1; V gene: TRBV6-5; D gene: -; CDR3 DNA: TGTGCCAGCACTTCAGGGGACAATGAGCAGTTCTTC; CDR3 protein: CASTSGDNEQFF